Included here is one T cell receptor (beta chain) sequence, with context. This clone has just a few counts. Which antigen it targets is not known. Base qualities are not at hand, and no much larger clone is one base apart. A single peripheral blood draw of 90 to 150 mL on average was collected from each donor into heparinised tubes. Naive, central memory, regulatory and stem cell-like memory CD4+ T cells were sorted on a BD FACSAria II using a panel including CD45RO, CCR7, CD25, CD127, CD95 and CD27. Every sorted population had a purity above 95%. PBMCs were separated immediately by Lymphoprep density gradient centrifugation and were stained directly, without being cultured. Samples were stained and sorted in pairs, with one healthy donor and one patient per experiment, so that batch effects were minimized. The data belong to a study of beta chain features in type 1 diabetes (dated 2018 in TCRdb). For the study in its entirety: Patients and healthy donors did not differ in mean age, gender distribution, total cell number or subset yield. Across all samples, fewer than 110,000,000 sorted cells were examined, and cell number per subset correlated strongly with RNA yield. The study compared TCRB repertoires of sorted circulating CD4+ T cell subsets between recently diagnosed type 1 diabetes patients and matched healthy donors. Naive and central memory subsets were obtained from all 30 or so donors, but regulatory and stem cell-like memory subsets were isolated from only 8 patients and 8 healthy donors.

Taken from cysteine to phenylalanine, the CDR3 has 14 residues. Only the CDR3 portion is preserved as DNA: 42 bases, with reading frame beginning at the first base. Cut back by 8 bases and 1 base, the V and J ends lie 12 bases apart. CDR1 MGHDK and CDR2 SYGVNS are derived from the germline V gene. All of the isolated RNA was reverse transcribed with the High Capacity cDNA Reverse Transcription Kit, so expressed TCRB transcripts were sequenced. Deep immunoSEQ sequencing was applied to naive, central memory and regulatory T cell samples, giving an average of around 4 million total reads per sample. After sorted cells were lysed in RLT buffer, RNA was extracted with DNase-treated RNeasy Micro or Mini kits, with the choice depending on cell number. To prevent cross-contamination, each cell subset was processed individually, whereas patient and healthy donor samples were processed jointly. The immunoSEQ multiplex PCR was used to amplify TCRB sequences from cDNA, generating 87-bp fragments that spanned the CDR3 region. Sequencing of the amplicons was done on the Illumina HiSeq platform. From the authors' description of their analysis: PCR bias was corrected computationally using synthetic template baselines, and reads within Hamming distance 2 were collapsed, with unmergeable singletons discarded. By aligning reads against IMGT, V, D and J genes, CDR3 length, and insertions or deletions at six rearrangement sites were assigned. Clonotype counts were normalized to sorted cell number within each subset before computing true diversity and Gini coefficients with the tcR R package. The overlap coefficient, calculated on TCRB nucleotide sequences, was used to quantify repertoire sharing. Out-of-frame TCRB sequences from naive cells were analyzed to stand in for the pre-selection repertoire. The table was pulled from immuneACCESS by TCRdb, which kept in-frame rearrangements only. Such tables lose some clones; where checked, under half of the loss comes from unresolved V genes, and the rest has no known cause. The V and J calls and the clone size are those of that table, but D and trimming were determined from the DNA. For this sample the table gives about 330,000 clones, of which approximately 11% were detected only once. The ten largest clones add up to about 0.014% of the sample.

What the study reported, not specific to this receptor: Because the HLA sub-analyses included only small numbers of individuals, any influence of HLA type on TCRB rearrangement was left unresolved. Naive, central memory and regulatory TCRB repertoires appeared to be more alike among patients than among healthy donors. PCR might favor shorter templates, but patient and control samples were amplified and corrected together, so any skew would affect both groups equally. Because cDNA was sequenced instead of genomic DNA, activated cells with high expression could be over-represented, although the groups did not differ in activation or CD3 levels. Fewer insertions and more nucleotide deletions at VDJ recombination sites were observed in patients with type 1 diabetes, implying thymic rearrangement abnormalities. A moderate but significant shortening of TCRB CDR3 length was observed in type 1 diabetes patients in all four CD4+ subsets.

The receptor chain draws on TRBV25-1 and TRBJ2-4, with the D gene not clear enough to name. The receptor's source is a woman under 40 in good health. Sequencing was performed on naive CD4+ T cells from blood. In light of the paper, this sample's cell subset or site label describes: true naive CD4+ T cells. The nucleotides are TGTGCCAGCGCCACCGAGGAGGCCAAAAACATTCAGTACTTC. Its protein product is CASATEEAKNIQYF.